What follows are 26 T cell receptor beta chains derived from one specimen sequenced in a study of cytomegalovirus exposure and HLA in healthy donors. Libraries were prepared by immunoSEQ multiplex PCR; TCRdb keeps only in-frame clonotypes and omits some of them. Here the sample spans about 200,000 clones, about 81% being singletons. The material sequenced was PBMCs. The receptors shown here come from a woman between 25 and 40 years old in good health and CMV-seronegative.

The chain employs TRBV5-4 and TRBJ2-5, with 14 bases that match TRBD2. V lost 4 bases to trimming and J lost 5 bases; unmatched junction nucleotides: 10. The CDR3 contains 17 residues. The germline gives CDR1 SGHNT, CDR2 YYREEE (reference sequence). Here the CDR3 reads CASSRGLAGVEQETQYF. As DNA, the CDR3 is TGTGCCAGCAGCCGGGGACTAGCGGGAGTGGAGCAGGAGACCCAGTACTTC.

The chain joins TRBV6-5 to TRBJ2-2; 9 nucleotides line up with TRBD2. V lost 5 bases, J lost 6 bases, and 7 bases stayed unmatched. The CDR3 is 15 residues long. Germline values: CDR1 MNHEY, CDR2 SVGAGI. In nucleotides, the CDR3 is TGTGCCAGCAGTACCTTAAAGCGGGGGGCCGGGGAGCTGTTTTTT. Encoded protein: CASSTLKRGAGELFF.

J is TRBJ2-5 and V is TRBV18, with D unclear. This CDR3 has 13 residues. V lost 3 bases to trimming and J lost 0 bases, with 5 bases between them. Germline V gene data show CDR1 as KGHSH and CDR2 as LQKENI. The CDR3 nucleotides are TGTGCCAGCTCACCCCAGAACCAAGAGACCCAGTACTTC. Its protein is CASSPQNQETQYF.

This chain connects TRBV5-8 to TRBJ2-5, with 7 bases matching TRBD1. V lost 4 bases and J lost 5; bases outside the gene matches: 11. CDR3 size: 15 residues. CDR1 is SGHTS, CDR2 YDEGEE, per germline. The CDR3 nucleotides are TGTGCCAGCAGCGCCCGGGGACAGCCGACGGAGACCCAGTACTTC. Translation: CASSARGQPTETQYF.

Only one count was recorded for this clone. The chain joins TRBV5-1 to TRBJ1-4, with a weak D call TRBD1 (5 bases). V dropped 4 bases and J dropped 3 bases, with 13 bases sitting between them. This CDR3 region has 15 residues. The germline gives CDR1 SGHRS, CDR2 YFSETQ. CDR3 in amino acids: CASSPFWGANEKLFF. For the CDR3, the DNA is TGCGCCAGCAGCCCCTTCTGGGGGGCTAATGAAAAACTGTTTTTT.

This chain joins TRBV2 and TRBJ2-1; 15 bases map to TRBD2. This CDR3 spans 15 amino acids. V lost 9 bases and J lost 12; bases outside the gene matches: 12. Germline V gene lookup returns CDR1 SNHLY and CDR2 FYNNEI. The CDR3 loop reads CARNGLAGGPVRQFF. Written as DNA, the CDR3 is TGTGCCAGAAACGGACTAGCGGGAGGGCCCGTAAGGCAGTTCTTC.

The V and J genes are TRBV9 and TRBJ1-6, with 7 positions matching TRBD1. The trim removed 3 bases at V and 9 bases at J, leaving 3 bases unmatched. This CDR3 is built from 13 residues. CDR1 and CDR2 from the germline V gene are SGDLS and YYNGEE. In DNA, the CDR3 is TGTGCCAGCAGCGCCCCAGGGGGTTCACCCCTCCACTTT. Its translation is CASSAPGGSPLHF.

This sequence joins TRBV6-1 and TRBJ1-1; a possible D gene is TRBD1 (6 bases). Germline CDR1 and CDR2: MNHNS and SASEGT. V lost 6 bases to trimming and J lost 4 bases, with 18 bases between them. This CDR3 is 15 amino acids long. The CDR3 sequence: CASRAARTDRTEAFF. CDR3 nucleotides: TGTGCCAGCAGAGCCGCCCGGACAGACCGCACTGAAGCTTTCTTT.

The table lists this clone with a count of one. This CDR3 is CASSLRQGADEQYF. The CDR3 DNA reads as TGCGCCAGCAGCCTCCGACAGGGGGCCGACGAGCAGTACTTC. This chain connects TRBV5-1 to TRBJ2-7, with 10 bases matching TRBD1. Per the germline V gene, CDR1 is SGHRS and CDR2 is YFSETQ. This CDR3 has 14 amino acids. The V gene end was trimmed by 4 bases and the J gene end by 5 bases; junction bases not matched to a gene: 6.

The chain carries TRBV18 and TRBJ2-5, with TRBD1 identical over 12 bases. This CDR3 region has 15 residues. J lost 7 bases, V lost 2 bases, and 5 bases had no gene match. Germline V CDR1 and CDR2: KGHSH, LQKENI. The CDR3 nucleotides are TGTGCCAGCTCACCAGGGACAGGGGGCCTGGGGACCCAGTACTTC. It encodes CASSPGTGGLGTQYF.

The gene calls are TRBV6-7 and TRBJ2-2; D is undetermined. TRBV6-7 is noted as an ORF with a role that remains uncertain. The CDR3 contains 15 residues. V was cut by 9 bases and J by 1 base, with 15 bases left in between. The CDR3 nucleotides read TGTGCCAGTAGAAAGCCCGCTGAGAACACCGGGGAGCTGTTTTTT. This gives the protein CASRKPAENTGELFF.

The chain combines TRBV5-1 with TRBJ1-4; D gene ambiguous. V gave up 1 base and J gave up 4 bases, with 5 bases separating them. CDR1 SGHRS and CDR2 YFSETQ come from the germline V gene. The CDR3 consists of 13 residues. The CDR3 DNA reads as TGCGCCAGCAGCTTGAACGGTAATGAAAAACTGTTTTTT. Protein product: CASSLNGNEKLFF.

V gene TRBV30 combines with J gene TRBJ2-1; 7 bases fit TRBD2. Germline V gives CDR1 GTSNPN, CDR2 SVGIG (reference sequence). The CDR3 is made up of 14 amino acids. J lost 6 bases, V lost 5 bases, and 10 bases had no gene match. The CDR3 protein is CAWRPAGAVNEQFF. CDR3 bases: TGTGCCTGGCGCCCGGCGGGAGCCGTCAATGAGCAGTTCTTC.

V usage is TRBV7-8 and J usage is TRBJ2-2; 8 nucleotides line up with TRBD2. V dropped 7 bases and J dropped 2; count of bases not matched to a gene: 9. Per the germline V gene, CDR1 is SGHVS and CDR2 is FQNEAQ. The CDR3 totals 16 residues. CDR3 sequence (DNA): TGTGCCAGCATCCTCGGTAGCGGGGTCAACACCGGGGAGCTGTTTTTT. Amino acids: CASILGSGVNTGELFF.

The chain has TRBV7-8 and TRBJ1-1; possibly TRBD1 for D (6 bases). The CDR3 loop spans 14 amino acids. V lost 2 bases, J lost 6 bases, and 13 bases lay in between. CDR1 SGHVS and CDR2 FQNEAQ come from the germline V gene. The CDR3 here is CASSLMGASAEAFF. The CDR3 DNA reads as TGTGCCAGCAGCTTAATGGGGGCTTCGGCTGAAGCTTTCTTT. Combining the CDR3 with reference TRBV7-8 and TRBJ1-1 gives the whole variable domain GAGVSQSPRYKVAKRGQDVALRCDPISGHVSLFWYQQALGQGPEFLTYFQNEAQLDKSGLPSDRFFAERPEGSVSTLKIQRTQQEDSAVYLCASSLMGASAEAFFGQGTRLTVV.

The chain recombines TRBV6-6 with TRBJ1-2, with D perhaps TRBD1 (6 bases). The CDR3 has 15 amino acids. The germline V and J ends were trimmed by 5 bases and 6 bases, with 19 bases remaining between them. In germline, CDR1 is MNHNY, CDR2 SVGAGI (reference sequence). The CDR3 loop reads CASSPTWQGIDGYTF. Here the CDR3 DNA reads TGTGCCAGCAGTCCTACCTGGCAGGGGATCGATGGCTACACCTTC.

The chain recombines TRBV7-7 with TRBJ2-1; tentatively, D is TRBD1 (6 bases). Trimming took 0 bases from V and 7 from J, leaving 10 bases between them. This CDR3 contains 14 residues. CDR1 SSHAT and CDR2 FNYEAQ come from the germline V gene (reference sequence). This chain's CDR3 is CASSLAGRGNEQFF. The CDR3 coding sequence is TGTGCCAGCAGCTTAGCGGGCAGGGGTAATGAGCAGTTCTTC.

CDR3 nucleotide sequence: TGTGCCATCAGTGACGTCGGAGGGAGCACTGAAGCTTTCTTT. It encodes CAISDVGGSTEAFF. The rearrangement joins TRBV10-3 to TRBJ1-1; no clear D. The germline V gene encodes CDR1 ENHRY and CDR2 SYGVKD. Between the trimmed V and J ends, which lost 3 bases and 4 bases, there was a span of 12 bases. The CDR3 covers 14 residues.

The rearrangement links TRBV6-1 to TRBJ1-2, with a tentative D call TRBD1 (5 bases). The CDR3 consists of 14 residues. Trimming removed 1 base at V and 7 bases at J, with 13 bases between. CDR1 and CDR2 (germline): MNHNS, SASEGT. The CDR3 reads CASSEVWGEGGYTF. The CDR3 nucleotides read TGTGCCAGCAGTGAAGTATGGGGGGAGGGTGGCTACACCTTC.

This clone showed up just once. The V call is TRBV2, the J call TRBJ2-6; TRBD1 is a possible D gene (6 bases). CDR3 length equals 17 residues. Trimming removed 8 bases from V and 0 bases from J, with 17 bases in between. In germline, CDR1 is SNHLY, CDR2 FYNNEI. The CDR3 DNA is TGTGCCAGCCCTCGTCGGGACACTCGCTCTGGGGCCAACGTCCTGACTTTC. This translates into CASPRRDTRSGANVLTF.

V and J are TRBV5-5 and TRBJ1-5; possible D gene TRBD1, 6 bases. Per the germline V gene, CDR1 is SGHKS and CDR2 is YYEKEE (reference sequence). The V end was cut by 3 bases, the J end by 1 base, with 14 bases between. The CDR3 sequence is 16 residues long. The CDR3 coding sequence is TGTGCCAGCAGCTCCGGGACATTAGGGAGCAATCAGCCCCAGCATTTT. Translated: CASSSGTLGSNQPQHF.

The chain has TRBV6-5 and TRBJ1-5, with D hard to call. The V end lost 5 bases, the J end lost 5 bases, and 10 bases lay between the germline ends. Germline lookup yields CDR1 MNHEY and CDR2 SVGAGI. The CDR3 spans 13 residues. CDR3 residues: CASSEWGDQPQHF. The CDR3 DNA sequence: TGTGCCAGCAGTGAATGGGGAGATCAGCCCCAGCATTTT.

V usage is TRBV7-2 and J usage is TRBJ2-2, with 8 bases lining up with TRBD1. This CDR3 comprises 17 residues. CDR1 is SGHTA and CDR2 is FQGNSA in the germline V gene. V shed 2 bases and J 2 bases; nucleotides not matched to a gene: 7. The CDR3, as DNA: TGTGCCAGCAGCTTATGGGGACAGGACTTCAACACCGGGGAGCTGTTTTTT. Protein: CASSLWGQDFNTGELFF. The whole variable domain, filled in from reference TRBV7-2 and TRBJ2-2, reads GAGVSQSPSNKVTEKGKDVELRCDPISGHTALYWYRQSLGQGLEFLIYFQGNSAPDKSGLPSDRFSAERTGGSVSTLTIQRTQQEDSAVYLCASSLWGQDFNTGELFFGEGSRLTVL.

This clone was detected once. CDR3 region: CATLDRADGYTF. DNA for the CDR3: TGTGCCACCTTGGACAGGGCGGATGGCTACACCTTC. J is TRBJ1-2 and V is TRBV6-5; 8 bases are shared with TRBD1. This CDR3 has 12 residues. V was pared by 10 bases and J by 6 bases, with 7 bases of the junction left unmatched. CDR1 MNHEY and CDR2 SVGAGI come from the germline V gene.

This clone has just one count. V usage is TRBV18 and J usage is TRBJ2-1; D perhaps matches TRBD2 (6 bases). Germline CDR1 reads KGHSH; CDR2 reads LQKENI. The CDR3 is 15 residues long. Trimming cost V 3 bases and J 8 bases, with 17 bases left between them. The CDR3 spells CASSPRDFPGDEQFF. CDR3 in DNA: TGTGCCAGCTCACCCCGGGACTTCCCCGGGGATGAGCAGTTCTTC.

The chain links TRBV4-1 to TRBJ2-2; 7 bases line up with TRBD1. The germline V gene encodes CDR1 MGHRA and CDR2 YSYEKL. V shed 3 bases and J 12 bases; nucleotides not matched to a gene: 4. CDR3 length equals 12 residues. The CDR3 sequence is CASSQERGQLFF. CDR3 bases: TGCGCCAGCAGCCAGGAGAGGGGGCAGCTGTTTTTT.